This TCR beta chain was documented in a study of technical replicates of blood from a handful of donors. The method was immunoSEQ multiplex PCR; TCRdb's version includes in-frame clones alone and lacks a portion of them. The repertoire consists of about 72,000 clones, with roughly 96% occurring once and the leading ten covering less than 0.25%. Trimming cost V 4 bases and J 9 bases, with 13 bases left between them. This CDR3 is 13 amino acids long. The germline V gene encodes CDR1 MNHNS and CDR2 SASEGT. The receptor's source is a human donor in good health. The sequencing input was T cells isolated from PBMCs. The genes are TRBV6-1 and TRBJ2-1; D might be TRBD2 (5 bases). The DNA for the CDR3 is TGTGCCAGCAGTGGGCTGGAGGTGGGTGAGCAGTTCTTC. Protein sequence: CASSGLEVGEQFF.